This T cell receptor (beta chain) was obtained from a study of blood T cell repertoires in COVID-19. Study-level background: T cells, B-cell-depleted T cells, or PBMCs supplied cDNA or gDNA.

V shed 3 bases, J shed 5 bases, and the junction held 4 bases outside the gene matches. The germline gives CDR1 SGHAT, CDR2 FQNNGV. The CDR3 totals 14 residues. This table comes from immunoSEQ multiplex PCR, and its TCRdb copy is limited to in-frame clones, with some not included. Of just under 90,000 clones detected, approximately 89% appear once; the ten largest clones hold 0.35% to 0.5%. The V call is TRBV11-2, the J call TRBJ1-2, with 9 bases fitting TRBD1. The clonotype originates from a man aged 60-69 years with acute or convalescent COVID-19. The sample was peripheral blood. The CDR3 sequence is CASSFGTGYYGYTF. In DNA, the CDR3 is TGTGCCAGCAGCTTCGGGACAGGGTATTATGGCTACACCTTC.